These T cell receptor beta chains were read from a single sample in a study of blood T cell repertoires in acute mononucleosis. Assay used: immunoSEQ multiplex PCR; TCRdb lists only in-frame clones, some missing. The sample consists of a few thousand clones, approximately 25% of them appearing once. The sequencing here drew on EBV GLC epitope tetramer+ CD8+ T cells sorted from PBMCs, taken during convalescence from infectious mononucleosis. These receptors were taken from a young woman with infectious mononucleosis caused by EBV. Each CDR3 is given with its conserved first and last residue. Each record gives: V gene, J gene, CDR3 protein.

>TRBV9|TRBJ2-7
CASSLGQGGHEQYF
>TRBV29-1|TRBJ1-2
CSVGQGGSFYGYTF
>TRBV11-2|TRBJ2-7
CASSYSPRDPAYEQYF
>TRBV11-2|TRBJ2-5
CASSSIDGNQETQYF
>TRBV4-1|TRBJ1-5
CASSQDPRDRDQPLLF
>TRBV27|TRBJ2-7
CASSSRGGGGRGQYF
>TRBV27|TRBJ2-3
CASQVEGGDTQYF
>TRBV29-1|TRBJ2-7
CSGDDGAYEQYF
>TRBV29-1|TRBJ2-1
CSAIRQGLSSYNEQFF
>TRBV2|TRBJ2-7
CASSSRLAGFYEQYF
>TRBV2|TRBJ2-1
CASSATGGDEQFF
>TRBV29-1|TRBJ1-4
CSVGTGGTNEKTVF
>TRBV29-1|TRBJ1-4
CSVGQGALMKNCFF
>TRBV11-3|TRBJ2-7
CASSLFSASYEQYF
>TRBV6-5|TRBJ2-5
CASSSIDGNQETQYF
>TRBV7-6|TRBJ2-1
CASSVAGGDEQFF
>TRBV23-1|TRBJ2-5
CASSPSGTGQETQYF
>TRBV29-1|TRBJ1-4
CSVDGTGGTNEKLFF
>TRBV7-8|TRBJ2-7
CATRTSGTVTYEQYF
>TRBV23-1|TRBJ2-1
CASSVAGGDEQFF
>TRBV25-1|TRBJ2-1
CASSAIGTSGYNEQFF
>TRBV9|TRBJ2-6
CASSVATEVRPCAGRVAGANVLTF